These 10 T cell receptor beta chains were all obtained from the same sample, sequenced in a study of T cell responses to AZD1222 COVID-19 vaccine. Clones were sequenced by immunoSEQ multiplex PCR, and TCRdb holds only the in-frame ones, with some missing. This repertoire shows about 34,000 clones, roughly 74% found once; its top ten account for around 4%. The sequencing used peripheral blood, collected 28 days after the second AZD1222 dose. The receptors stem from an adult who received the AZD1222 COVID-19 vaccine.

The chain recombines TRBV5-1 with TRBJ1-2; D might be TRBD1 (5 bases). Germline V CDR1 and CDR2: SGHRS, YFSETQ. The germline V and J ends were trimmed by 6 bases and 6 bases, with 15 bases remaining between them. This CDR3 has 13 amino acids. CDR3 DNA: TGCGCCAGCAAGTTGGGCCAGGGTGATGGCTACACCTTC. This translates into CASKLGQGDGYTF.

This clone has more than one count but fewer than ten. The rearrangement links TRBV10-1 to TRBJ1-6; 7 bases match TRBD1. CDR3 length: 14 residues. The V segment lost 3 bases and the J segment 7 bases; nucleotides outside the gene matches: 3. CDR1 is WNHNN, CDR2 SYGVQD, per germline (reference sequence). CDR3 in amino acids: CASSENRGNSPLHF. As DNA, the CDR3 is TGCGCCAGCAGTGAAAACAGGGGAAATTCACCCCTCCACTTT.

This chain uses TRBV14 with TRBJ1-4, with no clear D. Germline CDR1 SGHDN, CDR2 FVKESK. The CDR3 loop spans 14 amino acids. The V end lost 3 bases, the J end lost 5 bases, and 10 bases lay between the germline ends. Here the CDR3 DNA reads TGTGCCAGCAGCCAGTCCGGGGTCAATGAAAAACTGTTTTTT. It specifies CASSQSGVNEKLFF.

The rearrangement joins TRBV4-1 to TRBJ1-6; weak D call: TRBD1 (5 bases). The V end was cut by 0 bases, the J end by 9 bases, with 15 bases between. The CDR3 totals 16 residues. Germline CDR1 reads MGHRA; CDR2 reads YSYEKL. CDR3 loop: CASSQDQGTAFSPLHF. As DNA, the CDR3 is TGCGCCAGCAGCCAAGATCAAGGGACGGCATTTTCACCCCTCCACTTT.

A few counts support this clone. The chain employs TRBV15 and TRBJ2-3; no clear D gene. This CDR3 spans 13 amino acids. Germline V CDR1 and CDR2: LNHNV, YYDKDF (reference sequence). Trimming took off 1 base at V and 6 bases at J, with 8 bases between the two ends. The CDR3 region has the DNA TGTGCCACCAGCAGAGTTTCGGAGGATACGCAGTATTTT. It codes for CATSRVSEDTQYF.

V usage is TRBV9 and J usage is TRBJ2-2, with TRBD2 matching over 8 bases. Germline CDR1 reads SGDLS; CDR2 reads YYNGEE. V was clipped by 3 bases and J by 1 base; unmatched bases: 8. CDR3 length: 17 amino acids. The CDR3 here is CASSGRTSGRNTGELFF. CDR3 nucleotides: TGTGCCAGCAGCGGACGTACTAGCGGAAGGAACACCGGGGAGCTGTTTTTT.

The chain links TRBV6-2 or TRBV6-3 to TRBJ2-7, with D possibly being TRBD1 or TRBD2 (6 bases each). This CDR3 comprises 15 residues. From germline, CDR1 is MNHEY and CDR2 SVGEGT. Between the trimmed V and J ends, which lost 1 base and 4 bases, there was a span of 14 bases. The CDR3 region is CASSYYGGRGYEQYF. The CDR3 DNA reads TGTGCCAGCAGTTACTACGGGGGCCGGGGGTACGAGCAGTACTTC.

The chain couples TRBV6-5 to TRBJ1-1, with a weak D call TRBD1 (6 bases). CDR1 and CDR2 (germline): MNHEY, SVGAGI. The CDR3 has 11 amino acids. Trimming took off 7 bases at V and 11 bases at J, with 14 bases between the two ends. CDR3: CASIQQGSAFF. The CDR3 nucleotides read TGTGCCAGCATCCAACAGGGATCGGCTTTCTTT.

This chain connects TRBV27 to TRBJ1-1; no reliable D call. Deletions cut 7 bases from V and 6 bases from J, with 0 bases between. The CDR3 runs 8 residues. Germline CDR1 MNHEY, CDR2 SMNVEV (reference sequence). The CDR3 bases are TGTGCCAGCACTGAAGCTTTCTTT. As protein: CASTEAFF.

This sequence joins TRBV28 and TRBJ1-5; D remains unclear. V lost 8 bases to trimming and J lost 5 bases, with 10 bases between them. Germline CDR1 is MDHEN and CDR2 is SYDVKM. CDR3 length equals 12 residues. This CDR3 is CASRDSYQPQHF. CDR3 coding DNA: TGTGCCAGCCGGGATTCCTATCAGCCCCAGCATTTT.